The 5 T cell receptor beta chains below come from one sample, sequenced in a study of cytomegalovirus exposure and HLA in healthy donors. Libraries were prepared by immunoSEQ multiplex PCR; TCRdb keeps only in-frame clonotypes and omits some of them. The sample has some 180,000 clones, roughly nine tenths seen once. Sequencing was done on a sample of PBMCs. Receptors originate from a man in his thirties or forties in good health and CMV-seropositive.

This CDR3 reads CASGLAGNNEQFF. Written as DNA, the CDR3 is TGTGCCAGCGGACTAGCGGGAAACAATGAGCAGTTCTTC. The rearrangement links TRBV6-1 to TRBJ2-1; 12 bases are shared with TRBD2. The CDR3 spans 13 residues. V gave up 8 bases and J gave up 5 bases; unmatched junction bases: 1. Germline lookup yields CDR1 MNHNS and CDR2 SASEGT.

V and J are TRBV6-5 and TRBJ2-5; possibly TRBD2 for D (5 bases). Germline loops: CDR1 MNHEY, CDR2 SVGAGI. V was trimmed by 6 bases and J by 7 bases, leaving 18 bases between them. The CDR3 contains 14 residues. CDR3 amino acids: CASRPGSGIGTQYF. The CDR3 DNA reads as TGTGCCAGCAGGCCGGGATCCGGGATAGGGACCCAGTACTTC.

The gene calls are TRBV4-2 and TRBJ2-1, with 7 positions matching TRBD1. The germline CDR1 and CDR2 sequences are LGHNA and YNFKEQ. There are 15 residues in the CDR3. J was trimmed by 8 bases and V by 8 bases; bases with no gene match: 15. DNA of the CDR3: TGTGCCAGCGCCGAGTCAACGGGACAGCCGGATGAGCAGTTCTTC. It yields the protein CASAESTGQPDEQFF.

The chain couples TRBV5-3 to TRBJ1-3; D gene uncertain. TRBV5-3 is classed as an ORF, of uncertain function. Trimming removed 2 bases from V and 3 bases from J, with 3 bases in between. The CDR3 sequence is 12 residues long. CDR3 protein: CARSLFGNTIYF. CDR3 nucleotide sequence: TGTGCCAGAAGCTTATTTGGAAACACCATATATTTT.

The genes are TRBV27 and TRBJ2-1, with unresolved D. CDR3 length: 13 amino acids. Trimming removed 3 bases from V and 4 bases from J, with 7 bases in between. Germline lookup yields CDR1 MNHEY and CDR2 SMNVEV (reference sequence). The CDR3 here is CASSFDLYNEQFF. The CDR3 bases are TGTGCCAGCAGTTTTGACTTATACAATGAGCAGTTCTTC.